Sequencing of this TCR beta chain was carried out in a study of cytomegalovirus exposure and HLA in healthy donors. A word on this clone: Its antigen is unknown.

The CDR3 has 15 amino acids. The J segment lost 4 bases and the V segment lost 1 base, leaving 6 bases of the junction unmatched. CDR1 GTSNPN and CDR2 SVGIG come from the germline V gene (reference sequence). Primers included in the PCR were 60 Vbeta and 13 Jbeta primers. Data came from immunoSEQ multiplex PCR; TCRdb stores just in-frame clones and leaves some out. The sample contains around 100,000 clones, 70% of which appear only once. Findings and caveats of the study: Despite most TCR sequences being rare, some public TCRs occurred in many donors. Several of the most significant clusters appeared, in a later analysis, to be linked to common viral pathogens. The study labeled 180 or so TCR beta chains cytomegalovirus-associated.

This sequence was found in a man in his forties in good health and CMV-seropositive. The V gene is TRBV30, the J gene TRBJ2-3; 9 bases match TRBD2. Sequenced material: PBMCs. CDR3 region: CAWSAAGGSPDTQYF. CDR3 nucleotides: TGTGCCTGGAGTGCCGCGGGAGGGTCCCCAGATACGCAGTATTTT. Together with reference TRBV30 and TRBJ2-3, the CDR3 gives the full variable domain: SQTIHQWPATLVQPVGSPLSLECTVEGTSNPNLYWYRQAAGRGLQLLFYSVGIGQISSEVPQNLSASRPQDRQFILSSKKLLLSDSGFYLCAWSAAGGSPDTQYFGPGTRLTVL.